Sequencing of this T cell receptor beta chain was carried out in a study of B cell selection in AIRE deficiency. Study observations and caveats: Shared Treg sequences had shorter CDR3s, biased toward rearrangements with few non-templated insertions.

Profiling relied on immunoSEQ multiplex PCR, and the TCRdb table lists in-frame clones only, not all of them. The table records about 20,000 clones, more than 95% of them present only once. Germline assignment: CDR1 SGHAT and CDR2 FQNNGV. Deletions cut 3 bases from V and 3 bases from J, with 9 bases between. This CDR3 has 14 residues. Conventional CD4 T cells were sorted as CD4+CD127+ cells. Concerning this clone: Its antigen is still unknown.

The rearrangement uses TRBV11-2 and TRBJ1-5; TRBD1 might be the D (5 bases). This sequence was found in a human donor with AIRE deficiency. The source material was conventional CD4+ T cells sorted from PBMCs. The CDR3 DNA follows: TGTGCCAGCAGCTTTTCAGGGCACAATCAGCCCCAGCATTTT. It yields the protein CASSFSGHNQPQHF.